This entry lists 18 T cell receptor beta chains sequenced from one sample in a study of patients and donors after allogeneic stem cell transplantation. One entry per CDR3 protein results from TCRdb running MiXCR on the RT-PCR reads. The sample has approximately 200,000 distinct CDR3 sequences; less than 50% are singletons. Sequences were obtained from blood, either unsorted or a sorted T cell fraction (not recorded which). The receptors were gathered from a human donor who was either an allogeneic HSCT recipient or a stem cell or donor lymphocyte infusion donor (not recorded which). It is not recorded whose cells these are; they may come from a transplant donor.

This clonotype has a handful of counts. The chain recombines TRBV10-3 with TRBJ1-5; 8 bases map to TRBD1. The CDR3 runs to 17 residues. From germline, CDR1 is ENHRY and CDR2 SYGVKD. The V gene end was trimmed by 1 base and the J gene end by 4 bases; junction bases not matched to a gene: 9. The CDR3 nucleotides read TGTGCCATCAGTGAGTTGTGGACAGGGAAGAGTAATCAGCCCCAGCATTTT. Amino acids: CAISELWTGKSNQPQHF.

This chain joins TRBV3-1 and TRBJ2-4; 10 bases agree with TRBD1. This CDR3 comprises 14 residues. CDR1 and CDR2 from the germline V gene are LGHDT and YNNKEL (reference sequence). J gave up 8 bases and V 3 bases, and 4 bases lay outside the gene matches. The CDR3 nucleotides are TGTGCCAGCAGCCAGGCGGGGACAGGGGACATTCAGTACTTC. Amino acids: CASSQAGTGDIQYF. Together with reference TRBV3-1 and TRBJ2-4, the CDR3 gives the full variable domain: DTAVSQTPKYLVTQMGNDKSIKCEQNLGHDTMYWYKQDSKKFLKIMFSYNNKELIINETVPNRFSPKSPDKAHLNLHINSLELGDSAVYFCASSQAGTGDIQYFGAGTRLSVL.

A few counts support this clonotype. The rearrangement links TRBV6-5 to TRBJ1-1; D is ambiguous. In germline, CDR1 is MNHEY, CDR2 SVGAGI. The CDR3 length is 13 residues. Trimming shortened V by 7 bases and J by 4 bases, and 13 bases separated the two germline ends. The CDR3 sequence: CASTLGRGTEAFF. Written as DNA, the CDR3 is TGTGCCAGCACCCTCGGGCGGGGCACTGAAGCTTTCTTT.

The table lists this clonotype with a few counts. At one boundary the junction diverges from the germline segment, which might be a read error. The CDR3 spells CASGQGETGYGYTF. CDR3 bases: TGCGCCAGCGGCCAAGGGGAGACTGGATATGGCTACACCTTC. V gene TRBV4-1 combines with J gene TRBJ1-2; tentative D call: TRBD1 (5 bases). The germline V gene has CDR1 MGHRA and CDR2 YSYEKL. The CDR3 is 14 amino acids.

In this sample, this clonotype turned up a few times. The chain employs TRBV28 and TRBJ2-1; 10 bases are a match to TRBD1. V lost 5 bases to trimming and J lost 6 bases; unmatched junction nucleotides: 10. This CDR3 region has 16 residues. CDR1 MDHEN and CDR2 SYDVKM come from the germline V gene. This chain's CDR3 is CASSRQGTGALNEQFF. Here the CDR3 DNA reads TGTGCCAGCAGTCGCCAGGGGACAGGGGCCCTCAATGAGCAGTTCTTC.

This rearrangement joins TRBV7-2 to TRBJ1-2; D may be TRBD1 (6 bases). V was clipped by 1 base and J by 4 bases, with 13 bases between them. The germline V gene encodes CDR1 SGHTA and CDR2 FQGNSA. The CDR3 has 15 residues. The CDR3 loop reads CASSLGGRSGYGYTF. DNA for the CDR3: TGTGCCAGCAGCTTAGGGGGGCGGTCAGGCTATGGCTACACCTTC.

This clonotype has just a few counts. The chain couples TRBV20-1 to TRBJ1-2; the D is unclear. CDR3 size: 13 residues. Germline loops: CDR1 DFQATT, CDR2 SNEGSKA (reference sequence). With 2 bases removed from V and 3 bases from J, the gap between germline ends came to 10 bases. For the CDR3, the DNA is TGCAGTGCTAGATACAGTCAGGACTATGGCTACACCTTC. Its protein product is CSARYSQDYGYTF.

This sequence joins TRBV29-1 and TRBJ2-7, with D possibly matching TRBD2 (5 bases). This CDR3 is 14 amino acids long. Germline V gives CDR1 SQVTM, CDR2 ANQGSEA. The V and J ends lost 6 bases and 3 bases respectively, with 18 bases between them. The DNA of the CDR3 is TGCAGCGTCGCCGGGAAGCTTGGACTCTACGAGCAGTACTTC. This codes for CSVAGKLGLYEQYF.

The V and J genes are TRBV20-1 and TRBJ1-3; TRBD1 might be the D (6 bases). CDR3 length equals 14 residues. The V gene lost 7 bases and the J gene lost 0 bases, with 13 bases spanning the gap. Germline V gives CDR1 DFQATT, CDR2 SNEGSKA (reference sequence). The CDR3 DNA reads as TGCAGTGGTTCACAGGGTTCCTCTGGAAACACCATATATTTT. This gives the protein CSGSQGSSGNTIYF.

This chain uses TRBV11-3 with TRBJ1-1; possible D gene TRBD1, 6 bases. V gave up 5 bases and J gave up 7 bases, with 17 bases separating them. This CDR3 has 14 residues. Germline V gives CDR1 SGHNT, CDR2 YENEEA. CDR3 region: CASSPRGGRGEAFF. The CDR3 DNA reads TGTGCCAGCAGCCCTCGGGGGGGCAGGGGTGAAGCTTTCTTT. The complete variable domain, with remaining parts taken from reference TRBV11-3 and TRBJ1-1, reads EAGVVQSPRYKIIEKKQPVAFWCNPISGHNTLYWYLQNLGQGPELLIRYENEEAVDDSQLPKDRFSAERLKGVDSTLKIQPAELGDSAVYLCASSPRGGRGEAFFGQGTRLTVV.

V and J are TRBV5-5 and TRBJ1-5; the D is unclear. The CDR3 has 15 amino acids. The V gene lost 4 bases and the J gene lost 0 bases, with 11 bases spanning the gap. CDR1 and CDR2 from the germline V gene are SGHKS and YYEKEE (reference sequence). DNA of the CDR3: TGTGCCAGCAGCGTAGAACCCTATAGCAATCAGCCCCAGCATTTT. Encoded protein: CASSVEPYSNQPQHF.

V usage is TRBV6-5 and J usage is TRBJ2-3; D might be TRBD1 (5 bases). V lost 10 bases and J 4 bases, leaving 15 bases between the germline ends. Germline V gene sequence: CDR1 MNHEY, CDR2 SVGAGI. The CDR3 covers 13 residues. As DNA, the CDR3 is TGTGCCACAAGTTTGACCAGGGCAGATACGCAGTATTTT. It is translated as CATSLTRADTQYF.

The chain carries TRBV6-2 or TRBV6-3 and TRBJ2-3, with D unresolved. Germline CDR1 MNHEY, CDR2 SVGEGT. The CDR3 extends over 19 amino acids. V dropped 0 bases and J dropped 0 bases, with 19 bases sitting between them. The CDR3 loop reads CASSYSPQDWTPSTDTQYF. The CDR3 coding sequence is TGTGCCAGCAGTTACTCACCGCAAGACTGGACCCCCAGCACAGATACGCAGTATTTT.

The genes are TRBV5-1 and TRBJ2-7; 8 nucleotides line up with TRBD2. This CDR3 has 16 amino acids. Germline V gene data show CDR1 as SGHRS and CDR2 as YFSETQ. The ends lost 0 bases at V and 1 base at J; junction bases unmatched: 6. In DNA form, the CDR3 reads TGCGCCAGCAGCTTGGACGGGAGGGCCCTTTCCTACGAGCAGTACTTC. Translated, it gives CASSLDGRALSYEQYF. Full variable domain (missing parts from reference TRBV5-1 and TRBJ2-7): KAGVTQTPRYLIKTRGQQVTLSCSPISGHRSVSWYQQTPGQGLQFLFEYFSETQRNKGNFPGRFSGRQFSNSRSEMNVSTLELGDSALYLCASSLDGRALSYEQYFGPGTRLTVT.

The rearrangement uses TRBV7-9 and TRBJ1-2, with no clear D. The CDR3 length is 12 residues. V was shortened by 2 bases and J by 5 bases, with 6 bases between the two germline ends. Germline V gene data show CDR1 as SEHNR and CDR2 as FQNEAQ (reference sequence). The DNA for the CDR3 is TGTGCCAGCAGCTTACAGGCATATGGCTACACCTTC. As protein: CASSLQAYGYTF.

V usage is TRBV2 and J usage is TRBJ2-2, with a weak D call TRBD1 (6 bases). Trimming took 3 bases from V and 2 from J, leaving 10 bases between them. Germline CDR1 SNHLY, CDR2 FYNNEI. This CDR3 is 15 amino acids long. CDR3 loop: CASSDFRGNTGELFF. The CDR3 coding sequence is TGTGCCAGCAGTGATTTCAGGGGAAACACCGGGGAGCTGTTTTTT.

The V and J genes are TRBV6-2 or TRBV6-3 and TRBJ1-1; D might be TRBD1 (6 bases). The V end lost 8 bases, the J end lost 7 bases, and 20 bases lay between the germline ends. Germline V gene data show CDR1 as MNHEY and CDR2 as SVGEGT. The CDR3 length is 14 residues. This CDR3 is CASFFTLSGVEAFF. CDR3 DNA: TGTGCCAGCTTCTTTACGTTGTCAGGGGTTGAAGCTTTCTTT.

This clonotype was observed a handful of times. The J gene is TRBJ2-2, the V gene TRBV27; D possibly corresponds to TRBD2 (5 bases). The V end was cut by 2 bases, the J end by 3 bases, with 10 bases between. CDR1 is MNHEY and CDR2 is SMNVEV in the germline V gene (reference sequence). This CDR3 has 15 residues. The CDR3 region has the DNA TGTGCCAGCAGTTTAGACTACCCCTACACCGGGGAGCTGTTTTTT. It yields the protein CASSLDYPYTGELFF.